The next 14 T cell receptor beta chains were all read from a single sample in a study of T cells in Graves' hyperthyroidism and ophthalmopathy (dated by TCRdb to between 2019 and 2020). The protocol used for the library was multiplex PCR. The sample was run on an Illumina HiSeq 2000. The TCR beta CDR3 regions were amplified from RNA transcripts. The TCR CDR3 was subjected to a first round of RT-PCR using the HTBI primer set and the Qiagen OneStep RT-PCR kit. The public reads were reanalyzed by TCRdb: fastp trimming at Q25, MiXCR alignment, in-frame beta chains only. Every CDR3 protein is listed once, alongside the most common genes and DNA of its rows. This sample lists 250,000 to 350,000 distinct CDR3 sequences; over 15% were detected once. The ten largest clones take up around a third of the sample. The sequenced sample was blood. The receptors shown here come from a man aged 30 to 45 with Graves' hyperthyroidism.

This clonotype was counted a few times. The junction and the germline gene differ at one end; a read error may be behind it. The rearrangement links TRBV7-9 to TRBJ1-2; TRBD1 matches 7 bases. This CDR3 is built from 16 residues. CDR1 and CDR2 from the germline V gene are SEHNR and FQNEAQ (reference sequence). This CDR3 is CASSSSYRGRHYGYIF. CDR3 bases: TGTGCCAGCAGCTCCTCGTACAGGGGAAGGCACTATGGCTACATCTTC.

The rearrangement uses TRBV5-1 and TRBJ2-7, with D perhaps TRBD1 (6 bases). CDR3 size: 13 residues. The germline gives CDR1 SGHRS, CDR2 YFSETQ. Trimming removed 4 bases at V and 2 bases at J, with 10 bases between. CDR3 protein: CASSARGAYEQYF. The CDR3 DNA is TGCGCCAGCAGCGCCAGGGGAGCCTACGAGCAGTACTTC.

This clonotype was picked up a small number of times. CDR3 coding DNA: TGTGCCAGTAGTACGTACATCAAGCCCAATCAGCCCCAGCATTTT. It translates to CASSTYIKPNQPQHF. The rearrangement links TRBV19 to TRBJ1-5, with unresolved D. V was cut by 4 bases and J by 3 bases, with 13 bases left in between. Germline assignment: CDR1 LNHDA and CDR2 SQIVND (reference sequence). The CDR3 is 15 amino acids.

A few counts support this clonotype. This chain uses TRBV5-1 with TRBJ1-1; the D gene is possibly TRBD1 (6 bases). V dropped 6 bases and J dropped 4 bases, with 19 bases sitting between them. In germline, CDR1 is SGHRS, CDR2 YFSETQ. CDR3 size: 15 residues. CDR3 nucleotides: TGCGCCAGCACCCCATGGTCGGGAGGGGGCACTGAAGCTTTCTTT. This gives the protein CASTPWSGGGTEAFF.

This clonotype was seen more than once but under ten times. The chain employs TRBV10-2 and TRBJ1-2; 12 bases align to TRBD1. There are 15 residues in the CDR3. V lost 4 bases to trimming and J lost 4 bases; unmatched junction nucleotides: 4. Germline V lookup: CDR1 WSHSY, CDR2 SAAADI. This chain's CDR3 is CASSAGQGAVYGYTF. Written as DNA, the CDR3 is TGCGCCAGCAGTGCGGGACAGGGGGCGGTCTATGGCTACACCTTC.

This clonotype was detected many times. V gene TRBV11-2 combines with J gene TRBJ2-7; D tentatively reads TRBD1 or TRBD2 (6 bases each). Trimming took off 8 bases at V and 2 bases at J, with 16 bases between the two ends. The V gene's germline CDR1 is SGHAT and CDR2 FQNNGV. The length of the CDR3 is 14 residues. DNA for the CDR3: TGTGCCAGCGCCACGGAGGGGGTGGCCTACGAGCAGTACTTC. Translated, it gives CASATEGVAYEQYF.

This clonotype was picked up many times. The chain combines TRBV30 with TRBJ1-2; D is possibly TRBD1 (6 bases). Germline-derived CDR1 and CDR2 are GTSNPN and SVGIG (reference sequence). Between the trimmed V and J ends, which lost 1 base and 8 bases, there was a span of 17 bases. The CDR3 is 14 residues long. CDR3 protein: CAWSELARGRGYTF. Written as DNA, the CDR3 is TGTGCCTGGAGTGAGTTGGCCAGGGGTAGAGGCTACACCTTC.

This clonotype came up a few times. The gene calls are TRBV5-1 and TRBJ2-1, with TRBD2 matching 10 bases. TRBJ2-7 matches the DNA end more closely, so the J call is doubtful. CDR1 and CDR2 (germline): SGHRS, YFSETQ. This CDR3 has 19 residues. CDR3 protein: CASSLAKTPGASGRNEQYF. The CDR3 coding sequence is TGCGCCAGCAGCTTGGCCAAAACACCCGGAGCTAGCGGGAGAAATGAGCAGTACTTC.

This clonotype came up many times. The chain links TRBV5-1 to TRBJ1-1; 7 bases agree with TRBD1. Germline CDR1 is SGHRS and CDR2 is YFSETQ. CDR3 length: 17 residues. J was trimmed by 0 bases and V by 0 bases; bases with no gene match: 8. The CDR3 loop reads CASSLGGTATLNTEAFF. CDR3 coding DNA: TGCGCCAGCAGCTTGGGCGGGACAGCGACTTTGAACACTGAAGCTTTCTTT.

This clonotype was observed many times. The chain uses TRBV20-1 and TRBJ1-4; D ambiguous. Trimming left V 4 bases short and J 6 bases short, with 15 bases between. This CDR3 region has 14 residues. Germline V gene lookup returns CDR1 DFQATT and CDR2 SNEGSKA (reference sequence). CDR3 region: CSAIPAQRHEKLFF. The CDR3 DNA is TGCAGTGCTATTCCGGCGCAACGGCATGAAAAACTGTTTTTT.

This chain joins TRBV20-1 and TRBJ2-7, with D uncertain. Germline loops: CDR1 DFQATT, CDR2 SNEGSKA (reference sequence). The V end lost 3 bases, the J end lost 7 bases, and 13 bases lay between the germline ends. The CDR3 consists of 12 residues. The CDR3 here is CSASPSRREQYF. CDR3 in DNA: TGCAGTGCTAGCCCCAGTAGAAGAGAGCAGTACTTC.

The CDR3 coding sequence is TGTGCCAGCAGTTCGGCAGGGACCTCCTACAATGAGCAGTTCTTC. It is translated as CASSSAGTSYNEQFF. The rearrangement links TRBV12-3 or TRBV12-4 to TRBJ2-1; either TRBD1 or TRBD2 may fit D (5 bases each). There are 15 residues in the CDR3. Trimming left V 4 bases short and J 0 bases short, with 10 bases between.

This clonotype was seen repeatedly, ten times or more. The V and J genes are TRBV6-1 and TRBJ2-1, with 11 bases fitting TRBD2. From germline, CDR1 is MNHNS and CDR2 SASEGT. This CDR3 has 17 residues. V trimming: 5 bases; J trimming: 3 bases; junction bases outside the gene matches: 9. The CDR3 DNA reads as TGTGCCAGCAGTCAGGAGCTAGCGGGGGGATTCTACAATGAGCAGTTCTTC. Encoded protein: CASSQELAGGFYNEQFF.

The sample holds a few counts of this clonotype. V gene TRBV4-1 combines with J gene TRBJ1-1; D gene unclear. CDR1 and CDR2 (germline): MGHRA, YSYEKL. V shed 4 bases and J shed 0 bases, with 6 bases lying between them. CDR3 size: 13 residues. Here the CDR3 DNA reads TGCGCCAGCAGCCGATTAGTGAACACTGAAGCTTTCTTT. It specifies CASSRLVNTEAFF.